These T cell receptor beta chains were read from a single sample in a study of blood T cell repertoires in COVID-19. Data came from immunoSEQ multiplex PCR; TCRdb stores just in-frame clones and leaves some out. The table has fewer than 250,000 clones, less than 90% seen once. Sequenced sample: peripheral blood. Receptor source: a woman in her seventies with acute or convalescent COVID-19. Each CDR3 is given with its conserved first and last residue. The order of the fields is J gene, V gene, clone size, D gene, CDR3 protein, CDR3 DNA. A D gene is named only where the DNA matches it firmly. Clone sizes are given selectively: once, few, many, or a class where the clone is expanded.

TRBJ1-5	TRBV7-2	once	NA	CASSSFNQPQHF	TGTGCCAGCAGTAGTTTTAATCAGCCCCAGCATTTT
TRBJ2-2	TRBV7-3	NA	NA	CASSSRRTANTGELFF	TGTGCCAGCAGCTCCCGCCGGACAGCGAACACCGGGGAGCTGTTTTTT
TRBJ1-6	TRBV7-2	NA	NA	CASQLPGGSNSPLHF	TGTGCCAGCCAGCTTCCAGGAGGGAGTAATTCACCCCTCCACTTT
TRBJ1-3	TRBV5-1	NA	TRBD1	CASSLEGAHLRNTIYF	TGCGCCAGCAGCTTGGAGGGGGCCCACTTGAGAAACACCATATATTTT
TRBJ1-3	TRBV5-1	NA	NA	CASSLIGQFSGNTIYF	TGCGCCAGCAGCTTGATAGGACAGTTCTCTGGAAACACCATATATTTT
TRBJ1-5	TRBV28	NA	NA	CASRPGPRGQPQHF	TGTGCCAGCAGACCGGGACCCAGGGGTCAGCCCCAGCATTTT
TRBJ2-1	TRBV6-4	NA	TRBD2	CASSDSPLAELNNEQFF	TGTGCCAGCAGTGACTCGCCCCTAGCGGAACTTAACAATGAGCAGTTCTTC
TRBJ1-5	TRBV4-3	few	NA	CASSQDRGGGNQPQHF	TGCGCCAGCAGCCAAGATCGGGGAGGGGGCAATCAGCCCCAGCATTTT
TRBJ2-3	TRBV28	few	NA	CASSLLAGGARDTQYF	TGTGCCAGCAGTTTATTGGCTGGGGGCGCGAGGGATACGCAGTATTTT
TRBJ2-5	TRBV11-2	NA	NA	CASSPGQFQETQYF	TGTGCCAGCAGCCCAGGACAGTTCCAAGAGACCCAGTACTTC
TRBJ1-3	TRBV7-9	NA	TRBD1	CASSRDRGPLGNTIYF	TGTGCCAGCAGCCGAGACAGGGGGCCTCTGGGAAACACCATATATTTT
TRBJ2-1	TRBV7-8	NA	NA	CASSLARGSEQFF	TGTGCCAGCAGTTTGGCGAGGGGGAGTGAGCAGTTCTTC
TRBJ2-2	TRBV5-1	NA	NA	CASSLGQTRGGELFF	TGCGCCAGCAGCCTCGGACAGACCCGGGGCGGGGAGCTGTTTTTT
TRBJ2-7	TRBV14	NA	TRBD2	CASSQDPGLGPEQYF	TGTGCCAGCAGCCAAGATCCGGGACTAGGTCCCGAGCAGTACTTC
TRBJ2-7	TRBV9	once	NA	CASSQEDLYEQYF	TGTGCCAGCAGCCAGGAGGATCTCTACGAGCAGTACTTC
TRBJ1-2	TRBV10-3	NA	NA	CAISGQASSGYTF	TGTGCCATCAGTGGTCAGGCTAGCTCTGGCTACACCTTC
TRBJ2-5	TRBV18	NA	NA	CASSPIGLSQETQYF	TGTGCCAGCTCACCGATAGGACTGAGCCAAGAGACCCAGTACTTC
TRBJ2-3	TRBV10-2	NA	TRBD1	CASSWTGSTDTQYF	TGCGCCAGCAGTTGGACAGGGAGCACAGATACGCAGTATTTT
TRBJ1-2	TRBV7-9	NA	NA	CASSLGGSGDGYTF	TGTGCCAGCAGCTTAGGAGGTTCGGGGGATGGCTACACCTTC
TRBJ2-7	TRBV6-5	NA	TRBD1	CASSYSGRGREQYF	TGTGCCAGCAGTTACTCGGGCAGGGGGCGGGAGCAGTACTTC
TRBJ1-6	TRBV5-4	few	NA	CASSSTVYNSPLHF	TGTGCCAGCAGCTCGACAGTCTATAATTCACCCCTCCACTTT
TRBJ1-1	TRBV19	once	NA	CASKQLGNTEAFF	TGTGCCAGTAAACAGCTGGGGAACACTGAAGCTTTCTTT
TRBJ2-3	TRBV5-1	NA	NA	CASSLSSQGPDTQYF	TGCGCCAGCAGCTTGAGCTCGCAGGGCCCAGATACGCAGTATTTT
TRBJ1-1	TRBV5-4	few	NA	CASSFPGGEAFF	TGTGCCAGCAGCTTCCCAGGAGGTGAAGCTTTCTTT
TRBJ1-1	TRBV19	NA	NA	CASSTLRGTEAFF	TGTGCCAGTAGTACCCTCAGGGGTACTGAAGCTTTCTTT
TRBJ2-4	TRBV5-4	NA	TRBD2	CASSPGLAGGNIQYF	TGTGCCAGCAGCCCGGGACTAGCGGGGGGGAACATTCAGTACTTC
TRBJ2-2	TRBV10-1	NA	TRBD1	CASSEGGANTGELFF	TGCGCCAGCAGTGAAGGGGGCGCGAACACCGGGGAGCTGTTTTTT
TRBJ2-2	TRBV28	NA	NA	CASSFVPALRGGELFF	TGTGCCAGCAGTTTCGTCCCAGCGTTACGCGGCGGGGAGCTGTTTTTT
TRBJ1-1	TRBV7-9	few	NA	CASSFGSGVAFF	TGTGCCAGCAGCTTCGGGAGTGGTGTAGCTTTCTTT
TRBJ1-3	TRBV29-1	once	NA	CSVRHSGNTIYF	TGCAGCGTTAGACACTCTGGAAACACCATATATTTT
TRBJ2-7	TRBV28	NA	NA	CASSGGHSNHEQYF	TGTGCCAGCAGTGGGGGACATAGTAATCACGAGCAGTACTTC
TRBJ2-7	TRBV27	NA	TRBD2	CASSFDRLAGFNEQYF	TGTGCCAGCAGTTTCGATCGACTAGCGGGGTTCAACGAGCAGTACTTC
TRBJ2-7	TRBV6-5	few	NA	CASSYSAVSYEQYF	TGTGCCAGCAGTTACTCCGCAGTCTCCTACGAGCAGTACTTC
TRBJ1-2	TRBV2	NA	TRBD1	CASSQGQGAGGYTF	TGTGCCAGCAGTCAAGGACAGGGGGCTGGTGGCTACACCTTC
TRBJ2-7	TRBV5-6	few	NA	CASSITYEQYF	TGTGCCAGCAGCATCACCTACGAGCAGTACTTC